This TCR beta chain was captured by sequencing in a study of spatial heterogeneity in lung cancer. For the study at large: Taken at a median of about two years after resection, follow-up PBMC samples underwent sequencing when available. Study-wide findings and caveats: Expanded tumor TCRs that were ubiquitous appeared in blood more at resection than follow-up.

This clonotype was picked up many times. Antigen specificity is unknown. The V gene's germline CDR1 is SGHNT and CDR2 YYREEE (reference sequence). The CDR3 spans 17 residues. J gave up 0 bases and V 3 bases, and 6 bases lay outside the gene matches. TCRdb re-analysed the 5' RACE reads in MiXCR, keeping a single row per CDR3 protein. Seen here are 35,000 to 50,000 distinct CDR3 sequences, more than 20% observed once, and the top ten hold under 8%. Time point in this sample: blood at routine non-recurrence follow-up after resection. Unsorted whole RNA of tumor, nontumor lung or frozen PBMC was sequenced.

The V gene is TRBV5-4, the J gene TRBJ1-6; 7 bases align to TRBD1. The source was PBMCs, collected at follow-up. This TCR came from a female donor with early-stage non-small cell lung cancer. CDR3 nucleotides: TGTGCCAGCAGCTCGGGACAGTCAGGCTCCTATAATTCACCCCTCCACTTT. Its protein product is CASSSGQSGSYNSPLHF.